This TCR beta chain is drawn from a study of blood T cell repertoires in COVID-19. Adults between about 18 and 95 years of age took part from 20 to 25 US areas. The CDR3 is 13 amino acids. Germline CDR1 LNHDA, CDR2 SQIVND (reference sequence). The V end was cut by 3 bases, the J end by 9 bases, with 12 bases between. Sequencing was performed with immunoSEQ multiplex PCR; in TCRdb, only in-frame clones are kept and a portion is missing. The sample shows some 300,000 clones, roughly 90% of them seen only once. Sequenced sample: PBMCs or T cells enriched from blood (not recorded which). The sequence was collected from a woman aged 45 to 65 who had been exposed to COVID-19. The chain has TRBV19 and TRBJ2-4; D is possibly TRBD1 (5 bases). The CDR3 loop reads CASSIGRALIQYF. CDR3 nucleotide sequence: TGTGCCAGTAGTATTGGCAGGGCCCTCATTCAGTACTTC.